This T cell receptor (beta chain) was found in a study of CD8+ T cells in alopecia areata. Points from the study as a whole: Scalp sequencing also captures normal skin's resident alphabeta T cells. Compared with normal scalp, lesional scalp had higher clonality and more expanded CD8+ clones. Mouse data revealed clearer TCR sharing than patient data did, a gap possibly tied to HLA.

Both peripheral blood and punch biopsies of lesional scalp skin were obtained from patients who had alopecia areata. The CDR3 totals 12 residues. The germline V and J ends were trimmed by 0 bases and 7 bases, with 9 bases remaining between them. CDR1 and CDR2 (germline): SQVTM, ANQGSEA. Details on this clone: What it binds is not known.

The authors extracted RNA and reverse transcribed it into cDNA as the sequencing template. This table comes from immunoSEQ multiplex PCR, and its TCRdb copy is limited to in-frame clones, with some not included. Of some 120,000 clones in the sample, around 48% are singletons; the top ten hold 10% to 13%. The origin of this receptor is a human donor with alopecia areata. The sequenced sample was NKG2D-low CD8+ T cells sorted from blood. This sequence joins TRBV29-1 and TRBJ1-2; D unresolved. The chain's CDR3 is CSVEEERIGYTF. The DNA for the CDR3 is TGCAGCGTTGAAGAAGAGAGAATTGGCTACACCTTC. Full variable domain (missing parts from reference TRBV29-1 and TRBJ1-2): SAVISQKPSRDICQRGTSLTIQCQVDSQVTMMFWYRQQPGQSLTLIATANQGSEATYESGFVIDKFPISRPNLTFSTLTVSNMSPEDSSIYLCSVEEERIGYTFGSGTRLTVV.